These T cell receptor beta chains were read from a single sample in a study of T-cell reconstitution after alpha-beta-depleted transplantation in children. Each CDR3 protein is one row after TCRdb ran MiXCR on the PCR reads. The sample carries fewer than 550,000 distinct CDR3 sequences, under 20% recorded once. This material consisted of PBMCs, mostly from graft donor cells, taken 360 days after TCRalphabeta/CD19-depleted stem cell transplant. The receptors derive from a boy in the first two years of life who had a stem cell transplant for Wiskott-Aldrich syndrome, so the T cells may come from the graft donor. Both conserved end residues are part of each CDR3. A D gene is named only where the DNA matches it firmly. Only some rows state a clone size, as once, few, many or a class for expanded clones.

TRBJ2-1 | TRBD2 | TRBV12-3/TRBV12-4 | - | TGTGCCAGCAGTGGGACTAGCGCTTATTTTCCACAGTTCTTC | CASSGTSAYFPQFF
TRBJ2-3 | TRBD2 | TRBV6-2/TRBV6-3 | - | TGTGCCAGCAGTTTCGTCAATCAAGCGGGGGGGCCACTCCGCACAGATACGCAGTATTTT | CASSFVNQAGGPLRTDTQYF
TRBJ2-3 | - | TRBV3-1 | - | TGTGCCAGCAGCTGGTGGGGCGGCGACACAGATACGCAGTATTTT | CASSWWGGDTDTQYF
TRBJ2-7 | - | TRBV18 | - | TGTGCCAGCTCCACTGGGGTTAGCTCCTACGAGCAGTACTTC | CASSTGVSSYEQYF
TRBJ2-3 | - | TRBV20-1 | - | TGCAGTGCTAGTGAGGGCGCCGCCACAGATACGCAGTATTTT | CSASEGAATDTQYF
TRBJ2-1 | TRBD1 | TRBV24-1 | few | TGTGCCACCAGTGAGAAAAACAGGGGAACCTACAATGAGCAGTTCTTC | CATSEKNRGTYNEQFF
TRBJ2-7 | - | TRBV7-2 | - | TGTGCCAGCAGCTTATTGAGATACTACGAGCAGTACTTC | CASSLLRYYEQYF
TRBJ2-2 | - | TRBV29-1 | few | TGCAGCGTTGTTCGTGACATGTCCGGGGAGCTGTTTTTT | CSVVRDMSGELFF
TRBJ2-5 | - | TRBV24-1 | - | TGTGCCACCAGTGATTTGAGAGGGAGTTCCCAAGAGACCCAGTACTTC | CATSDLRGSSQETQYF
TRBJ2-7 | - | TRBV12-3/TRBV12-4 | few | TGTGCCAGCAGTTCTCTGTGGCAGAAAGGCGAGCAGTACTTC | CASSSLWQKGEQYF
TRBJ2-5 | TRBD2 | TRBV3-1 | few | TGTGCCAGCAGCCATCTATTAGCGGGCAAAGAGACCCAGTACTTC | CASSHLLAGKETQYF